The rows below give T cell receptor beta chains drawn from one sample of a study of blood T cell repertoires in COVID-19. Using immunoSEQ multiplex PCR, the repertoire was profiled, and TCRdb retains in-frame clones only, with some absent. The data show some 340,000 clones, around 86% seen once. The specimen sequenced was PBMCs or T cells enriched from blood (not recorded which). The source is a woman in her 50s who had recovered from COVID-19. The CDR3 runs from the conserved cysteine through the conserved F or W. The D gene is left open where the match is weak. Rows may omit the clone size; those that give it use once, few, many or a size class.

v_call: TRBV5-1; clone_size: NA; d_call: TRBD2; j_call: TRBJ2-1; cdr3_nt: TGCGCCAGCAGCTTGCTCCTAGCGGCCAACAATGAGCAGTTCTTC; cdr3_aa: CASSLLLAANNEQFF
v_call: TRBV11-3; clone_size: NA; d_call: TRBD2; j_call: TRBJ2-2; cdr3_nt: TGTGCCAGCAGCTTGGGAGCGGGGGGGCCGAACACCGGGGAGCTGTTTTTT; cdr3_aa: CASSLGAGGPNTGELFF
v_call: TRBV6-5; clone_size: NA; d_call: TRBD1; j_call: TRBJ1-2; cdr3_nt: TGTGCCAGCATAGGGACAGGGACCTATGGCTACACCTTC; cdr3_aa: CASIGTGTYGYTF
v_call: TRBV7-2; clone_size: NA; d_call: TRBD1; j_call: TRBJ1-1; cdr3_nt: TGTGCCAGCAGCGCGACAGGGTCGGAAGCTTTCTTT; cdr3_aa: CASSATGSEAFF
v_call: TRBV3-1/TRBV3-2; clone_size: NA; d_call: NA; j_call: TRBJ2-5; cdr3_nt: TGTGCCAGCAGCCAAGGTACCCTCGGGGAGACCCAGTACTTC; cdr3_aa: CASSQGTLGETQYF
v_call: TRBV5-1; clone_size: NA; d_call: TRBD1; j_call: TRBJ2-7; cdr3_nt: TGCGCCAGCAGCGGGGGACAGGGGGTTGGCGAGCAGTACTTC; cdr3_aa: CASSGGQGVGEQYF
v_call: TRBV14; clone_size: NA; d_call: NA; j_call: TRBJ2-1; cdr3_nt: TGTGCCAGCAGCCAGCGGGGCTTAAGTGAGCAGTTCTTC; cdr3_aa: CASSQRGLSEQFF
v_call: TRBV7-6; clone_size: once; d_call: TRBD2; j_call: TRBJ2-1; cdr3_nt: TGTGCCAGCAGCTTGTGGGCTAGCGGGAGTTCCTACAATGAGCAGTTCTTC; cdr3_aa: CASSLWASGSSYNEQFF
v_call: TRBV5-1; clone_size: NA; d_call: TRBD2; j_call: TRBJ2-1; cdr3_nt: TGCGCCAGCAGCACGTTGGGACTAGCCCATGAGCAGTTCTTC; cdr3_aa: CASSTLGLAHEQFF
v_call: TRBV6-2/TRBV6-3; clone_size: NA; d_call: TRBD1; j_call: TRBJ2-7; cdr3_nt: TGTGCCAGCAGTTGGGGGACAGGGGGTTACGAGCAGTACTTC; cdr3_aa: CASSWGTGGYEQYF
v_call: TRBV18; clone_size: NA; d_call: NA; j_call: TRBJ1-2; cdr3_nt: TGTGCCAGCTCACCGTCGCCACAGGGCCGGTTTGGCTACACCTTC; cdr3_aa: CASSPSPQGRFGYTF
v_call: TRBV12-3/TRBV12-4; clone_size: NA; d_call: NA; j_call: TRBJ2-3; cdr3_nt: TGTGCCAGCACTCCACACCTCACAGATACGCAGTATTTT; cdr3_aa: CASTPHLTDTQYF
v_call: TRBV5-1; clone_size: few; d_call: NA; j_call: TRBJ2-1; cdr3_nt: TGCGCCAGCAGCGGAATACTAGCTTTCCATGAGCAGTTCTTC; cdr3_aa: CASSGILAFHEQFF
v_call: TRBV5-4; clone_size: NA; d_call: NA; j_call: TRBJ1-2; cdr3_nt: TGTGCCAGCAGCTTGGCTTTGGCAGGATTTAACTATGGCTACACCTTC; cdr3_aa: CASSLALAGFNYGYTF
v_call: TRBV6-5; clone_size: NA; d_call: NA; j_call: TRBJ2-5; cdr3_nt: TGTGCCAGCAGTTACTCGTACAGGGAGGGACAGACCCAGTACTTC; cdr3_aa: CASSYSYREGQTQYF
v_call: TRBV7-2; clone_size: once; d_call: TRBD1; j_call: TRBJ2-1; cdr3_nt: TGTGCCAGCAGATCCACTACAGGGGTGGGAGAGCAGTTCTTC; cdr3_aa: CASRSTTGVGEQFF
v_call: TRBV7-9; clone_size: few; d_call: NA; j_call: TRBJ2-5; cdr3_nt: TGTGCCAGCAGCCAGGGGACCCTGATAGAAGAGACCCAGTACTTC; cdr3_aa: CASSQGTLIEETQYF
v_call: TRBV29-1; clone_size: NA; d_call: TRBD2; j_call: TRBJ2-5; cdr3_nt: TGCAGCGGCGGGGGTTTCGGGGAGACCCAGTACTTC; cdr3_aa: CSGGGFGETQYF
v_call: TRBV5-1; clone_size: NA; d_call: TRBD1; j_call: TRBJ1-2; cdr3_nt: TGCGCCAGCAGCTTGGAGGCAGGGGGCGCGGTCCACACCTTC; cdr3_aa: CASSLEAGGAVHTF
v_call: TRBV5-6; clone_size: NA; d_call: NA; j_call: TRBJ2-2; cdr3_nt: TGTGCCAGCAGCTTGGGGCAGGACACCGGGGAGCTGTTTTTT; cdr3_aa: CASSLGQDTGELFF
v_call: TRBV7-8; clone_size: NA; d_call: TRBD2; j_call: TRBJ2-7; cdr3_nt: TGTGCCAGCAGTTTCCAGCGGGAGTCCGAGCAGTACTTC; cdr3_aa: CASSFQRESEQYF
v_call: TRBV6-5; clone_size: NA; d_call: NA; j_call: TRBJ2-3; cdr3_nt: TGTGCCAGCAGTACTCGCCGCACAGATACGCAGTATTTT; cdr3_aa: CASSTRRTDTQYF
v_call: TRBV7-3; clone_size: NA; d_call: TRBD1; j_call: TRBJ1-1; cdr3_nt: TGTGCCAGCAGCCGAGGGGGCTTAGAAGAAGCTTTCTTT; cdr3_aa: CASSRGGLEEAFF
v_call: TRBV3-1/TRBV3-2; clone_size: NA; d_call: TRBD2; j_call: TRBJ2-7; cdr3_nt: TGTGCCAGCAGCCCTAGCTCCCGACTAGCGGGGCACGAGCAGTACTTC; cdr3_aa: CASSPSSRLAGHEQYF
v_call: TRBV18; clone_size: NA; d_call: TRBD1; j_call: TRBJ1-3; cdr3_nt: TGTGCCAGCTCACCCGCCTCCCGACAGGGAAGCTCTGGAAACACCATATATTTT; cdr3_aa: CASSPASRQGSSGNTIYF
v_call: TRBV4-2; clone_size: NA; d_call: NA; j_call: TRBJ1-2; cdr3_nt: TGTGCCAGCAGCCAAGATCAAGGGGCCGGTGGCTATGGCTACACCTTC; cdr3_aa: CASSQDQGAGGYGYTF
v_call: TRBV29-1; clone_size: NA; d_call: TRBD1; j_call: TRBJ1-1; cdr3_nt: TGCAGCGTATCCGACAGGGGCGGTCGTACTGAAGCTTTCTTT; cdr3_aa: CSVSDRGGRTEAFF
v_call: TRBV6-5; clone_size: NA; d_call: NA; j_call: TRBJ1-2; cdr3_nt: TGTGCCAGCACCGAAGGAGGGGAATCCTACTATGGCTACACCTTC; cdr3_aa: CASTEGGESYYGYTF
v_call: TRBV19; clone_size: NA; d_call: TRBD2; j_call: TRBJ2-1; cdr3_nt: TGTGCCAGTAGCCCCCCTCTAGCGGGAGGGAATGAGCAGTTCTTC; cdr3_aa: CASSPPLAGGNEQFF
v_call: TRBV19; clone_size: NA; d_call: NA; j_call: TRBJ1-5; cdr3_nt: TGTGCCAGTAGTATCGGGGGAAGCAATCAGCCCCAGCATTTT; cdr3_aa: CASSIGGSNQPQHF
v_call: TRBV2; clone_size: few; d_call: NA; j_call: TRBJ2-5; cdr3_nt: TGTGCCAGCAGTGGCGGGGGCTCCCCGGCCCAGTACTTC; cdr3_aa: CASSGGGSPAQYF
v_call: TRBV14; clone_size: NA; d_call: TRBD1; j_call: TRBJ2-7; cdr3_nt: TGTGCCAGCAGTCTCACAGGGGAGTCCTTTCCCTACGAGCAGTACTTC; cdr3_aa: CASSLTGESFPYEQYF
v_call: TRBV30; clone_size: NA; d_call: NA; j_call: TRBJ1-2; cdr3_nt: TGTGCCTGGAGTCCAAGGGGCTATGGCTACACCTTC; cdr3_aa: CAWSPRGYGYTF
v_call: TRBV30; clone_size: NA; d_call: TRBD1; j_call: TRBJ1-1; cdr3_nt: TGTGCCTGGAGAAGGACAGGGACGAACACTGAAGCTTTCTTT; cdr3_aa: CAWRRTGTNTEAFF
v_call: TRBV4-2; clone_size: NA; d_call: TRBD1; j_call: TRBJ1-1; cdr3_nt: TGTGCCAGCAGCCAAGATAGAGACCTGGGGACAGGGCCCCTCAGGGCTTTCTTT; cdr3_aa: CASSQDRDLGTGPLRAFF
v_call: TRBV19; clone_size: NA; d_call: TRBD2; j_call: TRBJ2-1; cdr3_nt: TGTGCCAGTAGTATAGCGGGAGGGCCATATGAGCAGTTCTTC; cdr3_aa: CASSIAGGPYEQFF
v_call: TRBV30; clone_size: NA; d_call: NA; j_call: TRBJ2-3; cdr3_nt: TGTGCCTGGAAAAGGGCAGGGGGGACAGATACGCAGTATTTT; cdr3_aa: CAWKRAGGTDTQYF
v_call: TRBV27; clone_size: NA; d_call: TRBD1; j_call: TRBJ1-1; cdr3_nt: TGTGCCAGCAGTTTTTCGGGGACAGGGGGAAGGAACACTGAAGCTTTCTTT; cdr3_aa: CASSFSGTGGRNTEAFF
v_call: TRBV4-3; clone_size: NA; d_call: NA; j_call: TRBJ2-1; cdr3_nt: TGCGCCAGCAGCCAAGATCGGGAAAGTTACAATGAGCAGTTCTTC; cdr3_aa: CASSQDRESYNEQFF
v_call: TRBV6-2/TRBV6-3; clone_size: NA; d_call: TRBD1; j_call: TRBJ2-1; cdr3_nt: TGTGCCAGCAGTTACAGTGGGACAGGGAAGAGCAATGAGCAGTTCTTC; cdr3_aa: CASSYSGTGKSNEQFF
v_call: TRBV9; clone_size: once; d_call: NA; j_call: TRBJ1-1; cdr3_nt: TGTGCCAGCAGCGTAGTCTCCGGGGAAGGGACTGAAGCTTTCTTT; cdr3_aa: CASSVVSGEGTEAFF
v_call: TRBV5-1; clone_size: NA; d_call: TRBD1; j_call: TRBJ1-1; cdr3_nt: TGCGCCAGCAGGGTCACAGGGGGACCGAACACTGAAGCTTTCTTT; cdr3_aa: CASRVTGGPNTEAFF
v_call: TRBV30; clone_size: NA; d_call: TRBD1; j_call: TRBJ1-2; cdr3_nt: TGTGCCTGGAGTGAGACGGACAGGGGGCTTGCTAACTATGGCTACACCTTC; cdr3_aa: CAWSETDRGLANYGYTF
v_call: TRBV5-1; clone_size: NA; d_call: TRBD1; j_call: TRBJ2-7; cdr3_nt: TGCGCCACTCGACAGGGTTCGGACTACGAGCAGTACTTC; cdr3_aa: CATRQGSDYEQYF
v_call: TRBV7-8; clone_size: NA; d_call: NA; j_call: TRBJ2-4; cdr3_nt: TGTGCCAGCAGCCCCAGGTTTGATGCGGGAAACATTCAGTACTTC; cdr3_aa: CASSPRFDAGNIQYF
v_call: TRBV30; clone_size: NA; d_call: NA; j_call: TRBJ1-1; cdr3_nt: TGTGCCTGGAGTGTAATAGAGAACACTGAAGCTTTCTTT; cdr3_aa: CAWSVIENTEAFF